This T cell receptor beta chain was recovered during a study of blood T cell repertoires in COVID-19. Study background: COVID-19 samples from acute and convalescent phases originated in the United States, Italy and Spain. The analysed material was cDNA or gDNA that came from T cells, B-cell-depleted T cells, or PBMCs.

Germline values: CDR1 MDHEN, CDR2 SYDVKM. The CDR3 is 15 residues long. The trim removed 2 bases at V and 5 bases at J, leaving 8 bases unmatched. A few counts support this clone. In the original workflow: Quantification of nucleated cells was approximated via reference gene primer amplification. Repertoires were generated with immunoSEQ multiplex PCR, while TCRdb's copy carries only in-frame clones and drops some. That table supplies the V and J calls and clone size; D and trimming were determined from the DNA. The table shows around 190,000 clones, with roughly four fifths occurring only once. Seattle patient enrollment occurred during active infection, with longitudinal follow-up thereafter.

The specimen sequenced was peripheral blood. The chain carries TRBV28 and TRBJ1-1, with 7 nucleotides matching TRBD1. The sequence was collected from a woman aged 40 to 49 with COVID-19, enrolled during active disease. This CDR3 is CASSLLTGVNTEAFF. CDR3 bases: TGTGCCAGCAGTTTACTTACAGGGGTAAATACTGAAGCTTTCTTT.